The sequence of this T cell receptor beta chain was determined in a study of blood T cell repertoires in COVID-19. The wider study: PBMCs, B-cell-depleted T cells, or T cells were the source of the cDNA or gDNA that made up the material.

Produced via immunoSEQ multiplex PCR; TCRdb's table is partial and in-frame only. The repertoire holds approximately 58,000 clones, with around nine tenths as singletons. The CDR3 is made up of 14 amino acids. CDR1 MDHEN and CDR2 SYDVKM come from the germline V gene. V lost 4 bases, J lost 3 bases, and 6 bases stayed unmatched. The chain links TRBV28 to TRBJ2-7; 7 bases match TRBD1. This TCR came from an elderly woman with active COVID-19. Sequenced: peripheral blood. The CDR3 is CASSSGGNVYEQYF. DNA for the CDR3: TGTGCCAGCAGTTCAGGGGGTAACGTCTACGAGCAGTACTTC.